This T cell receptor (beta chain) was captured in a study of cytomegalovirus exposure and HLA in healthy donors. Turning to the study itself: Early release data held 85 million to 95 million unique TCRs from HLA-typed donors. General study findings and limits: The Asian-associated ancestry cluster reportedly had fewer N-insertions than the approximately 650-donor mean in a later analysis.

PCR used 60 Vbeta primers and 13 Jbeta primers. Repertoires were generated with immunoSEQ multiplex PCR, while TCRdb's copy carries only in-frame clones and drops some. The top ten clones hold 4.3% of a sample with 62,000 or so clones, roughly 80% of them seen once. In its sample, this clone was seen once. Its specificity is unknown. Germline CDR1 and CDR2: SGHNT and YYREEE (reference sequence). Losses at the gene ends were 1 base for V and 5 bases for J; bases not matched to a gene: 6. There are 15 residues in the CDR3. The clonotype originates from a man under 40 in good health and CMV-seronegative. Specimen: PBMCs. V is TRBV5-4 and J is TRBJ1-2, with TRBD1 matching 9 bases. In nucleotides, the CDR3 is TGTGCCAGCAGCTTGTTAGGACAGGGGTTTTATGGCTACACCTTC. Its protein is CASSLLGQGFYGYTF.